The T cell receptor (beta chain) under discussion was sequenced for a study of low-dose radiotherapy and immunotherapy resistance in tumors. About the research overall: The study delivered 0.5 Gy per fraction every 2 weeks to Cohort 1, totaling 6.5 Gy. Individuals in Cohort 2 had 1 Gy per fraction every two weeks, adding up to 13 Gy over 26 weeks. Patients took 300 mg oral aspirin daily for four cycles from cycle 1 day 1. Administration of intravenous cyclophosphamide at 200 mg/m2 took place every two weeks, one day before radiation and immunotherapy.

Time point noted: after trial treatment. Indicated treatment: LDRT plus nivolumab, ipilimumab, low-dose cyclophosphamide and aspirin (RACIN trial). Alpha and beta chains were covered, as first-strand cDNA relied on TRAV- and TRBV-specific primers. TCR amplification involved 15 to 20 PCR cycles with a constant-region primer and V-primer adapter. Via MiXCR, TCRdb re-called the reads, giving one row per CDR3 protein. This sample has fewer than 110,000 distinct CDR3 sequences, with less than 25% found just once. Germline V lookup: CDR1 DFQATT, CDR2 SNEGSKA (reference sequence). This CDR3 has 17 amino acids. J lost 3 bases, V lost 0 bases, and 12 bases had no gene match.

Here the sequenced sample was PBMCs, taken after low-dose radiotherapy plus immunotherapy. The V call is TRBV20-1, the J call TRBJ2-7; TRBD2 matches 9 bases. The clonotype was recovered from a male donor with prostate cancer. As DNA, the CDR3 is TGCAGTGCTAGAGACCCAATTAAGACTAGCGGTAACTACGAGCAGTACTTC. Protein product: CSARDPIKTSGNYEQYF.